This entry describes one TCR beta chain. The assay was immunoSEQ multiplex PCR, and TCRdb's table has in-frame clones only and misses some. The sample includes 150,000 or so clones, about 87% of them seen just once. While infection was still active, Seattle patients were enrolled and then followed longitudinally. The sample originates from a study of blood T cell repertoires in COVID-19. The TCR comes from a man aged 60 to 69 with COVID-19, enrolled during active disease. Sequenced: peripheral blood.

This CDR3 is CAWDRDRGGLSGNTIYF. CDR3 nucleotides: TGTGCCTGGGACAGGGACAGGGGAGGCCTAAGTGGAAACACCATATATTTT. The V and J genes are TRBV30 and TRBJ1-3, with 10 bases identical to TRBD1. Trimming cost V 5 bases and J 3 bases; bases outside gene matches: 13. CDR1 GTSNPN and CDR2 SVGIG come from the germline V gene (reference sequence). This CDR3 has 17 residues.